What follows is one T cell receptor (beta chain) and its context. Antigen: not known. Given a much more abundant clone one base away, this may be a read error. Unsorted whole blood served as the source of blood RNA, and germline DNA was extracted as well. These data belong to a study of tumor-infiltrating lymphocytes in primary liver carcinoma. Overall study context: Ages ranged from 30 to 69, with HCC or mixed HCC-cholangiocarcinoma.

Study-wide results and limits: Pairs of tumor regions overlapped more than tumor-adjacent and tumor-blood pairs did.

The investigators made TCR beta cDNA from approximately 510 ng total RNA, using a constant-region primer. Employing slightly modified ARM-PCR, three nested multiplex PCR rounds were run, and these gave rise to the TCR beta libraries. Investigators reported that the first two PCR rounds, at about 11 cycles each, used TRBV1-TRBV30 forward primers with a C-beta reverse primer. TCRdb reprocessed the multiplex PCR reads via MiXCR and lists one record per CDR3 protein. This table has about 210,000 distinct CDR3 sequences, less than 75% appearing once. CDR1 and CDR2 (germline): SGHNT, YYREEE (reference sequence). V lost 5 bases to trimming and J lost 1 base; unmatched junction nucleotides: 5. The CDR3 consists of 15 residues.

The chain couples TRBV5-4 to TRBJ2-2, with TRBD1 identical over 7 bases. Sequenced input: peripheral blood. The source of this sequence is a woman aged 55 to 70 with primary liver carcinoma and hepatitis B virus infection. The CDR3 here is CASRLTGRNTGELFF. CDR3 nucleotide sequence: TGTGCCAGCAGGTTGACAGGGAGGAACACCGGGGAGCTGTTTTTT.